These 4 T cell receptor beta chains share one sample of origin, sequenced in a study of sequential checkpoint blockade in melanoma. Treatment of the sample: randomized to nivolumab then ipilimumab (arm A) or the reverse (arm B). The table came from immunoSEQ multiplex PCR; TCRdb's copy has only in-frame clones and leaves some out. The sample records about 40,000 clones, just under 85% being singletons. The source was CD8+ T cells sorted from blood (inferred from file names), collected from a patient given nivolumab and ipilimumab in sequence. Receptors originate from a human donor with melanoma.

This clone was seen only once. The chain couples TRBV10-3 to TRBJ2-7, with 7 bases matching TRBD1. V trimming: 6 bases; J trimming: 6 bases; junction bases outside the gene matches: 11. The CDR3 extends over 14 amino acids. Germline-derived CDR1 and CDR2 are ENHRY and SYGVKD. The CDR3 loop is CAISHNDRDSEQYF. The CDR3 coding sequence is TGTGCCATCAGCCATAACGACAGGGATAGCGAGCAGTACTTC.

V usage is TRBV27 and J usage is TRBJ1-3, with D possibly matching TRBD1 (5 bases). The CDR3 has 14 residues. Trimming shortened V by 3 bases and J by 2 bases, and 8 bases separated the two germline ends. CDR1 is MNHEY, CDR2 SMNVEV, per germline (reference sequence). The DNA for the CDR3 is TGTGCCAGCAGTTTCGGAGGGGCTGGAAACACCATATATTTT. Translation gives CASSFGGAGNTIYF.

CDR3 protein: CASSPYNSYEQYF. Here the CDR3 DNA reads TGTGCCAGCAGTCCTTATAACTCCTACGAGCAGTACTTC. V is TRBV28 and J is TRBJ2-7; D gene uncertain. The V end was cut by 5 bases, the J end by 0 bases, with 8 bases between. Germline V gene lookup returns CDR1 MDHEN and CDR2 SYDVKM. The CDR3 is made up of 13 amino acids.

This chain joins TRBV11-1 and TRBJ2-3; 7 bases align to TRBD2. V lost 6 bases and J lost 2; bases outside the gene matches: 14. From germline, CDR1 is SGHAT and CDR2 FQDESV (reference sequence). The CDR3 contains 17 residues. DNA for the CDR3: TGTGCCAGCAGACCTCTAGCGGAAGGGGTCCCCACAGATACGCAGTATTTT. Residues: CASRPLAEGVPTDTQYF. The whole variable domain, filled in from reference TRBV11-1 and TRBJ2-3, reads EAEVAQSPRYKITEKSQAVAFWCDPISGHATLYWYRQILGQGPELLVQFQDESVVDDSQLPKDRFSAERLKGVDSTLKIQPAELGDSAMYLCASRPLAEGVPTDTQYFGPGTRLTVL.